Below are 13 T cell receptor beta chains sequenced from a single sample in a study of chemoradiotherapy in HPV16-positive cancers. Only in-frame clones appear in the TCRdb table, and some are missing; sequencing was by immunoSEQ multiplex PCR. The table shows 30,000 to 40,000 clones, with roughly 90% occurring only once. The sample consisted of blood, taken from a patient who underwent chemoradiotherapy. All receptors come from a human donor with HPV-associated anogenital cancer.

The rearrangement joins TRBV11-1 to TRBJ2-3; tentative D call: TRBD1 (5 bases). The CDR3 spans 13 residues. Germline assignment: CDR1 SGHAT and CDR2 FQDESV (reference sequence). The V end lost 2 bases, the J end lost 4 bases, and 7 bases lay between the germline ends. The CDR3 spells CASSLRGSDTQYF. CDR3 coding DNA: TGTGCCAGCAGCTTAAGGGGATCAGATACGCAGTATTTT.

The rearrangement links TRBV6-5 to TRBJ1-5; 7 bases fit TRBD1. The CDR3 runs 15 residues. V dropped 6 bases and J dropped 2; count of bases not matched to a gene: 7. Germline values: CDR1 MNHEY, CDR2 SVGAGI. The CDR3 DNA reads as TGTGCCAGCAGCACCGACAGGGTTGGCAATCAGCCCCAGCATTTT. As protein: CASSTDRVGNQPQHF.

V is TRBV11-2 and J is TRBJ2-2, with D unresolved. CDR1 SGHAT and CDR2 FQNNGV come from the germline V gene. Trimming left V 2 bases short and J 1 base short, with 14 bases between. The CDR3 runs to 17 residues. CDR3 sequence (DNA): TGTGCCAGCAGCTTAACTTCTTCACATATGAACACCGGGGAGCTGTTTTTT. It codes for CASSLTSSHMNTGELFF.

This rearrangement joins TRBV7-9 to TRBJ1-1; D remains unclear. The germline CDR1 and CDR2 sequences are SEHNR and FQNEAQ (reference sequence). Trimming pared 5 bases from V and 3 bases from J, leaving 16 bases between. The CDR3 loop spans 15 amino acids. The CDR3 DNA sequence: TGTGCCAGCAGCCCTTCGAGGCAGGTTTACACTGAAGCTTTCTTT. Protein sequence: CASSPSRQVYTEAFF.

The CDR3 nucleotides read TGTGCCAGCAGCCGACAGGGAACGGGCTATGGCTACACCTTC. It codes for CASSRQGTGYGYTF. The V and J genes are TRBV7-9 and TRBJ1-2; 7 bases fit TRBD1. Germline V lookup: CDR1 SEHNR, CDR2 FQNEAQ (reference sequence). Germline trimming cut 5 bases from V and 4 bases from J; bases unmatched to any gene: 7. The CDR3 sequence is 14 residues long.

V gene TRBV6-1 combines with J gene TRBJ1-2; a possible D gene is TRBD1 (5 bases). Germline CDR1 reads MNHNS; CDR2 reads SASEGT. The CDR3 loop spans 14 amino acids. The V gene lost 5 bases and the J gene lost 0 bases, with 10 bases spanning the gap. The CDR3 loop is CASSPGYPNYGYTF. Here the CDR3 DNA reads TGTGCCAGCAGTCCAGGGTACCCTAACTATGGCTACACCTTC.

The J gene is TRBJ1-5, the V gene TRBV5-1; maybe TRBD1 (6 bases). CDR1 is SGHRS and CDR2 is YFSETQ in the germline V gene. The CDR3 has 13 amino acids. With 2 bases removed from V and 9 bases from J, the gap between germline ends came to 12 bases. Here the CDR3 DNA reads TGCGCCAGCAGCTTCCGGGGGCCTGGGCCCCAGCATTTT. Translation: CASSFRGPGPQHF.

This chain links TRBV28 with TRBJ1-5; 7 bases are a match to TRBD1. The CDR3 runs 13 residues. Germline CDR1 and CDR2: MDHEN and SYDVKM. V was pared by 7 bases and J by 6 bases, with 6 bases of the junction left unmatched. The CDR3: CASTPTGSQPQHF. The CDR3 DNA follows: TGTGCCAGCACCCCGACAGGGAGTCAGCCCCAGCATTTT.

V gene TRBV4-1 combines with J gene TRBJ1-5; tentative D call: TRBD1 (5 bases). Germline assignment: CDR1 MGHRA and CDR2 YSYEKL. This CDR3 is 15 amino acids long. V shed 0 bases and J shed 1 base, with 7 bases lying between them. CDR3 region: CASSQEGDSNQPQHF. The CDR3 bases are TGCGCCAGCAGCCAAGAAGGGGACAGCAATCAGCCCCAGCATTTT.

The chain uses TRBV7-9 and TRBJ2-7; 9 positions agree with TRBD1. With 5 bases clipped from V and 4 bases from J, the junction kept 12 bases outside the gene matches. Germline V lookup: CDR1 SEHNR, CDR2 FQNEAQ (reference sequence). The CDR3 is 16 residues long. In DNA form, the CDR3 reads TGTGCCAGCAGCCCGTTAAAGGGACAGGGCCTTTACGAGCAGTACTTC. It encodes CASSPLKGQGLYEQYF.

There are a few counts of this clone. This chain uses TRBV20-1 with TRBJ2-5; D is ambiguous. V lost 1 base to trimming and J lost 2 bases, with 2 bases between them. Germline CDR1 and CDR2: DFQATT and SNEGSKA (reference sequence). The CDR3 is 11 residues long. The CDR3 DNA reads TGCAGTGCTAGAGGGCAAGAGACCCAGTACTTC. It is translated as CSARGQETQYF.

The chain links TRBV5-5 to TRBJ2-3; D might be TRBD1 or TRBD2, each matching 5 bases. Deletions cut 4 bases from V and 5 bases from J, with 17 bases between. The CDR3 is 15 amino acids. The germline gives CDR1 SGHKS, CDR2 YYEKEE (reference sequence). DNA of the CDR3: TGTGCCAGCAGCCTCTCCGGGGCCGGAGGAGATACGCAGTATTTT. Translation: CASSLSGAGGDTQYF. Complete variable domain (other parts from reference TRBV5-5 and TRBJ2-3): DAGVTQSPTHLIKTRGQQVTLRCSPISGHKSVSWYQQVLGQGPQFIFQYYEKEERGRGNFPDRFSARQFPNYSSELNVNALLLGDSALYLCASSLSGAGGDTQYFGPGTRLTVL.

This rearrangement joins TRBV7-3 to TRBJ1-2; weak D call: TRBD1 (5 bases). Germline V gives CDR1 SGHTA, CDR2 FQGTGA. The CDR3 length is 15 residues. Trimming pared 2 bases from V and 1 base from J, leaving 11 bases between. In DNA, the CDR3 is TGTGCCAGCAGCTTACTAGGGGAAGGTAACTATGGCTACACCTTC. Translating it yields CASSLLGEGNYGYTF.